Given below is one TCR beta chain in context. The antigen is not known. The study assayed 90,000 to 100,000 TCR templates per sample. TCRdb keeps only in-frame clones here, not all; method: immunoSEQ multiplex PCR. The profile shows fewer than 100,000 clones, 94% of them singletons. Trimming shortened V by 0 bases and J by 1 base, and 10 bases separated the two germline ends. This CDR3 spans 15 amino acids. Per germline, CDR1 SGHRS and CDR2 YFSETQ. This sample is part of a study of siplizumab effects on memory and regulatory T cells. Study-level points and caveats: In siplizumab cultures, the suppressive function of proliferating Tregs remained unconfirmed. A minor fraction of alloreactive clones, and no more, mapped to unstimulated subsets. Naive T cells were seen as more diverse than memory cells and as major alloresponse contributors.

The gene calls are TRBV5-1 and TRBJ1-1, with D possibly matching TRBD1 (5 bases). This receptor was obtained from a human donor in good health. The sample comprised non-Treg CD4+ T cells sorted from blood. DNA of the CDR3: TGCGCCAGCAGCTTGGAAGTTCAGGGGAACACTGAAGCTTTCTTT. Residues: CASSLEVQGNTEAFF.